What follows are 5 T cell receptor beta chains derived from one specimen sequenced in a study of blood T cell repertoires in COVID-19. Sequencing used immunoSEQ multiplex PCR; TCRdb keeps in-frame clones, though not all of them. The profile shows 200,000 to 250,000 clones, around 86% of them singletons. Sequencing was carried out using peripheral blood. These receptors all come from a man in his sixties who had recovered from COVID-19.

The chain combines TRBV25-1 with TRBJ2-7; the D is unclear. The CDR3 runs 16 residues. Germline V gene lookup returns CDR1 MGHDK and CDR2 SYGVNS. Trimming left V 2 bases short and J 3 bases short, with 17 bases between. CDR3 residues: CASSELGSVVNYEQYF. CDR3 coding DNA: TGTGCCAGCAGTGAACTAGGCAGCGTGGTGAACTACGAGCAGTACTTC.

The V gene is TRBV3-1 (or the pseudogene TRBV3-2), the J gene TRBJ2-7; 12 bases fit TRBD2. The CDR3 has 15 residues. The ends lost 4 bases at V and 4 bases at J; junction bases unmatched: 5. From germline, CDR1 is LGHDT and CDR2 YNNKEL (reference sequence). Written as DNA, the CDR3 is TGTGCCAGCAGCCTTTCGACTAGCGGGGGATACGAGCAGTACTTC. This encodes CASSLSTSGGYEQYF.

The chain has TRBV12-3 or TRBV12-4 and TRBJ2-2; D may be TRBD2 (5 bases). CDR3 size: 13 residues. V was shortened by 10 bases and J by 5 bases, with 14 bases between the two germline ends. CDR3 sequence (DNA): TGTGCCATCTTAGGAGGTAGAACCGGGGAGCTGTTTTTT. Translated: CAILGGRTGELFF.

The chain is built from TRBV9 and TRBJ1-3, with D uncertain. This CDR3 region has 15 residues. Trimming removed 4 bases from V and 3 bases from J, with 14 bases in between. Germline assignment: CDR1 SGDLS and CDR2 YYNGEE. In nucleotides, the CDR3 is TGTGCCAGCAGCCCCGGAGGAAACCTTGGAAACACCATATATTTT. Residues: CASSPGGNLGNTIYF.

This chain connects TRBV2 to TRBJ2-5; D is possibly TRBD2 (7 bases). The germline V gene encodes CDR1 SNHLY and CDR2 FYNNEI. The CDR3 sequence is 16 residues long. V was clipped by 5 bases and J by 3 bases, with 19 bases between them. The CDR3 sequence: CASSNPGRGNEETQYF. In nucleotides, the CDR3 is TGTGCCAGCAGTAACCCTGGGAGGGGGAACGAAGAGACCCAGTACTTC.